Listed here is a single TCR beta chain. Original handling: Reference gene primer amplification gave nucleated cell count estimates. Using immunoSEQ multiplex PCR, the repertoire was profiled, and TCRdb retains in-frame clones only, with some absent. Clone size and V and J calls were adopted from that table, with D and trimming inferred from the DNA. The repertoire consists of some 150,000 clones, with more than 75% occurring once and the leading ten covering roughly 37%. This record comes from a study of blood T cell repertoires in COVID-19. Study details: Both acute and convalescent COVID-19 samples were obtained from the United States, Italy and Spain. In each case, the material was cDNA or gDNA derived from T cells, B-cell-depleted T cells, or PBMCs.

V was shortened by 0 bases and J by 4 bases, with 5 bases between the two germline ends. The CDR3 contains 13 residues. Germline V gene data show CDR1 as SGDLS and CDR2 as YYNGEE. The sequence came from a man aged 50 to 60 who had recovered from COVID-19. This chain connects TRBV9 to TRBJ1-5; the D is unclear. The sequenced sample consisted of peripheral blood. This chain's CDR3 is CASSVGENQPQHF. The CDR3 DNA follows: TGTGCCAGCAGCGTAGGAGAGAATCAGCCCCAGCATTTT. Full variable domain (rest looked up from reference TRBV9 and TRBJ1-5): DSGVTQTPKHLITATGQRVTLRCSPRSGDLSVYWYQQSLDQGLQFLIQYYNGEERAKGNILERFSAQQFPDLHSELNLSSLELGDSALYFCASSVGENQPQHFGDGTRLSIL.